This is a list of T cell receptor beta chains from one sample in a study of early T cells in non-severe SARS-CoV-2 infection. TCRdb recomputed calls from the 5' RACE reads with MiXCR, one row per CDR3 protein. The data hold approximately 80,000 distinct CDR3 sequences, with approximately 11% observed a single time. This specimen was whole blood, taken at baseline. The receptors were gathered from an adult who was a healthcare worker with PCR-confirmed SARS-CoV-2 infection or an uninfected control (not recorded which). The conserved cysteine and the conserved F or W are not part of the CDR3 here. Fields, in order: V gene, D gene, CDR3 protein. D genes are given only for firm matches.

TRBV5-1 TRBD2 ASSPQNSGVGETQY
TRBV7-2 NA ASSVWAGSSTDTQY
TRBV29-1 TRBD1 SVGPGQGIQY
TRBV5-1 NA ASSLAGLNTGELF
TRBV5-4 NA ASSDGQMNTEAF
TRBV27 TRBD1 ASSFSAQGGSQPQH
TRBV29-1 TRBD1 SGMTGPEAF
TRBV7-2 TRBD2 ASSFYPLQAGAPKGNEQF
TRBV6-1 TRBD2 ASGTSGVYNEQF
TRBV7-9 TRBD2 ASSLQLAANTGELF
TRBV5-1 TRBD1 ASSPLITGGLETQY
TRBV10-3 TRBD1 AISGGTGTGEAF
TRBV4-3 NA ASSQVGWGINEKLF
TRBV7-9 NA ASSYSGGYQETQY
TRBV28 NA ASSPWQGSQPQH
TRBV20-1 NA SARDIGGTYNEQF
TRBV28 NA ASSLHYEQY
TRBV30 NA AWSDQDSEQY
TRBV5-1 NA ASSLEGVTQY
TRBV7-6 NA ASSSYMGNQPQH
TRBV18 NA ASSPARGAGANVLT
TRBV7-2 NA ASSFRPGLGTDTQY
TRBV27 NA ASSFSGVNNQPQH
TRBV5-1 TRBD1 ASSLGQGAEAF
TRBV6-2/TRBV6-3 TRBD1 ANSSDREIDTQY
TRBV2 NA ASSARRSSTDTQY
TRBV11-2 NA ASSLRRVPDNEQF
TRBV29-1 NA SVESLTGNTIY
TRBV6-6 NA ASLDQDGETQY
TRBV20-1 TRBD2 SASSGGEQY
TRBV30 NA AWSAFGLYNSPLH
TRBV7-9 NA ASSRDSLYGYT
TRBV29-1 NA SVQPGERTDTQY
TRBV7-8 TRBD2 ATSSGGAKTQY
TRBV6-2/TRBV6-3 NA ASRRANSPLH
TRBV9 TRBD1 TSSVGQGAHYGYT
TRBV29-1 TRBD1 SVRDSSYEQY
TRBV19 TRBD1 ASSNQRGHTGELF
TRBV11-2 NA ASSHRTFFTDTQY
TRBV6-5 NA ASAVLIGSGRAQY
TRBV28 NA ASTSGGTSRELF
TRBV5-1 TRBD2 ASSLAAAQETQY
TRBV20-1 TRBD1 SARDQGAIMYNEQF
TRBV9 NA ASSVGDSYNSPLH
TRBV7-9 NA ANSLVSAYTGELF
TRBV2 TRBD1 ASSTDRGGSPLH
TRBV15 NA ATSRDLETGRTYNEQF
TRBV9 NA TSSSNTDTQY
TRBV20-1 TRBD1 SATGTGIHEQY
TRBV18 NA ASSPHSNQPQH
TRBV20-1 TRBD2 SARVLRGGPYEQY
TRBV5-1 NA ASSLSFGGIQETQY
TRBV7-9 TRBD1 ASSGQVGQPQH